These 20 T cell receptor beta chains were all obtained from the same sample, sequenced in a study of technical replicates of blood from several donors. Sequencing was performed with immunoSEQ multiplex PCR; in TCRdb, only in-frame clones are kept and a portion is missing. The data contain about 66,000 clones, around 97% of them singletons. The source material was T cells isolated from PBMCs. The origin of the receptors is a human donor in good health.

This clone occurred once. The chain recombines TRBV6-5 with TRBJ2-7; D call uncertain. The germline V and J ends were trimmed by 2 bases and 1 base, with 9 bases remaining between them. There are 14 residues in the CDR3. Germline V gene data show CDR1 as MNHEY and CDR2 as SVGAGI. The CDR3 is CASSYLSGSYEQYF. The CDR3 DNA sequence: TGTGCCAGCAGTTACCTTTCCGGTTCCTACGAGCAGTACTTC.

The rearrangement uses TRBV6-1 and TRBJ2-7, with 8 bases lining up with TRBD2. The CDR3 spans 16 residues. Germline V gene data show CDR1 as MNHNS and CDR2 as SASEGT. The V segment lost 3 bases and the J segment 4 bases; nucleotides outside the gene matches: 11. This CDR3 is CASSDREGGASYEQYF. The CDR3 DNA sequence: TGTGCCAGCAGTGACCGGGAGGGGGGGGCCTCGTACGAGCAGTACTTC.

The chain combines TRBV6-5 with TRBJ1-1; 7 bases match TRBD1. Germline V gene lookup returns CDR1 MNHEY and CDR2 SVGAGI. This CDR3 spans 15 amino acids. The V segment lost 1 base and the J segment 2 bases; nucleotides outside the gene matches: 4. As DNA, the CDR3 is TGTGCCAGCAGTTACTTGGGACAGATAAACACTGAAGCTTTCTTT. This sequence encodes CASSYLGQINTEAFF.

The V gene is TRBV28, the J gene TRBJ2-5; 15 bases align to TRBD2. The CDR3 contains 17 residues. The V segment lost 3 bases and the J segment 6 bases; nucleotides outside the gene matches: 8. Germline loops: CDR1 MDHEN, CDR2 SYDVKM. The DNA of the CDR3 is TGTGCCAGCAGTTTTCCCCGGACTAGCGGGAGGGCGAAGACCCAGTACTTC. Translating it yields CASSFPRTSGRAKTQYF.

As DNA, the CDR3 is TGTGCCAGCAGCTTTGTCGTGGGCGTCAATCCTCCCGAGCAGTACTTC. Residues: CASSFVVGVNPPEQYF. V usage is TRBV7-9 and J usage is TRBJ2-7, with D uncertain. CDR1 SEHNR and CDR2 FQNEAQ come from the germline V gene (reference sequence). The CDR3 extends over 16 amino acids. V shed 3 bases and J shed 6 bases, with 21 bases lying between them.

The J gene is TRBJ2-7, the V gene TRBV5-8; 11 bases line up with TRBD2. CDR1 and CDR2 (germline): SGHTS, YDEGEE. J gave up 0 bases and V 4 bases, and 9 bases lay outside the gene matches. The CDR3 is 17 residues long. The CDR3 bases are TGTGCCAGCAGCGCGAACCTAGCGGGAGGCCTCTCCTACGAGCAGTACTTC. Protein product: CASSANLAGGLSYEQYF. Drawing the rest from reference TRBV5-8 and TRBJ2-7, the complete variable domain is EAGVTQSPTHLIKTRGQQATLRCSPISGHTSVYWYQQALGLGLQFLLWYDEGEERNRGNFPPRFSGRQFPNYSSELNVNALELEDSALYLCASSANLAGGLSYEQYFGPGTRLTVT.

This sequence joins TRBV30 and TRBJ1-3, with TRBD1 identical over 9 bases. The trim removed 4 bases at V and 0 bases at J, leaving 10 bases unmatched. Per the germline V gene, CDR1 is GTSNPN and CDR2 is SVGIG (reference sequence). The CDR3 contains 17 residues. CDR3 sequence (DNA): TGTGCCTGGATGACAGGGGGAAAAGGCCACTCTGGAAACACCATATATTTT. It specifies CAWMTGGKGHSGNTIYF.

The CDR3 coding sequence is TGTGCCAGCAGCGTGGAGTCTAGCGCCCACTACGAGCAGTACTTC. Encoded protein: CASSVESSAHYEQYF. The chain couples TRBV7-8 to TRBJ2-7, with D perhaps matching TRBD2 (6 bases). The CDR3 runs to 15 residues. V was clipped by 5 bases and J by 3 bases, with 17 bases between them. The germline CDR1 and CDR2 sequences are SGHVS and FQNEAQ. Together with reference TRBV7-8 and TRBJ2-7, the CDR3 gives the full variable domain: GAGVSQSPRYKVAKRGQDVALRCDPISGHVSLFWYQQALGQGPEFLTYFQNEAQLDKSGLPSDRFFAERPEGSVSTLKIQRTQQEDSAVYLCASSVESSAHYEQYFGPGTRLTVT.

This sequence joins TRBV27 and TRBJ2-6, with 7 nucleotides matching TRBD1. The CDR3 length is 17 residues. V was pared by 5 bases and J by 0 bases, with 7 bases of the junction left unmatched. Germline V gene lookup returns CDR1 MNHEY and CDR2 SMNVEV (reference sequence). CDR3: CASSETGDRSGANVLTF. As DNA, the CDR3 is TGTGCCAGCAGTGAAACAGGGGACCGCTCTGGGGCCAACGTCCTGACTTTC.

The chain links TRBV9 to TRBJ2-2, with a possible D match to TRBD2 (6 bases). Germline V gene lookup returns CDR1 SGDLS and CDR2 YYNGEE. This CDR3 has 16 residues. The germline V and J ends were trimmed by 0 bases and 4 bases, with 13 bases remaining between them. CDR3 coding DNA: TGTGCCAGCAGCGTAGCGGGAGACAGCCTCACCGGGGAGCTGTTTTTT. It yields the protein CASSVAGDSLTGELFF.

The chain employs TRBV30 and TRBJ1-1, with 9 bases fitting TRBD1. This CDR3 has 14 residues. Trimming took 6 bases from V and 6 from J; bases not matched to a gene: 11. Germline-derived CDR1 and CDR2 are GTSNPN and SVGIG (reference sequence). Here the CDR3 reads CACITGGAGAEAFF. In DNA form, the CDR3 reads TGTGCCTGTATCACAGGGGGCGCGGGCGCTGAAGCTTTCTTT.

The CDR3 sequence: CSAQSGNTIYF. The CDR3 DNA reads as TGCAGTGCCCAATCCGGAAACACCATATATTTT. V and J are TRBV20-1 and TRBJ1-3; D unresolved. Looked up from germline, CDR1 is DFQATT and CDR2 is SNEGSKA (reference sequence). This CDR3 comprises 11 residues. V was trimmed by 6 bases and J by 4 bases, leaving 7 bases between them.

The CDR3 coding sequence is TGTGCCATCAGAGCGACAGGAGATAGCAATCAGCCCCAGCATTTT. Its protein is CAIRATGDSNQPQHF. The chain links TRBV10-3 to TRBJ1-5, with TRBD1 as a possible D gene (6 bases). The germline V and J ends were trimmed by 6 bases and 0 bases, with 12 bases remaining between them. The length of the CDR3 is 15 residues. The germline V gene encodes CDR1 ENHRY and CDR2 SYGVKD.

The V and J genes are TRBV11-3 and TRBJ2-7; 16 nucleotides match TRBD2. Germline CDR1 is SGHNT and CDR2 is YENEEA. The CDR3 is 18 amino acids. V lost 5 bases and J lost 3; bases outside the gene matches: 10. The CDR3 sequence is CASSAGLAGGERLYEQYF. DNA of the CDR3: TGTGCCAGCAGCGCGGGACTAGCGGGAGGGGAACGACTCTACGAGCAGTACTTC.

The chain is built from TRBV7-2 and TRBJ2-7; 11 bases are shared with TRBD2. Germline-derived CDR1 and CDR2 are SGHTA and FQGNSA. The CDR3 covers 16 residues. The V segment lost 4 bases and the J segment 3 bases; nucleotides outside the gene matches: 8. The DNA of the CDR3 is TGTGCCAGCAGCTACCTATCCGGGACTAGCGGCTACGAGCAGTACTTC. As protein: CASSYLSGTSGYEQYF.

This clone was seen once. This chain connects TRBV14 to TRBJ1-2, with 7 bases identical to TRBD1. This CDR3 has 14 residues. The germline CDR1 and CDR2 sequences are SGHDN and FVKESK. The junction had 4 bases not matched to a gene; V was cut back by 3 bases and J by 3 bases. This CDR3 is CASSQLGTDYGYTF. DNA of the CDR3: TGTGCCAGCAGCCAGCTCGGGACAGACTATGGCTACACCTTC.

This chain connects TRBV14 to TRBJ2-3, with D uncertain. The CDR3 spans 14 residues. Deletions cut 1 base from V and 10 bases from J, with 15 bases between. The germline gives CDR1 SGHDN, CDR2 FVKESK. The CDR3 DNA reads TGTGCCAGCAGCCAAGCTGGGCAGTTTCCCCCGCAGTATTTT. As protein: CASSQAGQFPPQYF.

This chain links TRBV5-1 with TRBJ2-1, with D possibly TRBD2 on 6 matching bases. The ends were cut back, 1 base at V and 3 bases at J, with 11 bases in the middle. The CDR3 is made up of 15 amino acids. The germline CDR1 and CDR2 sequences are SGHRS and YFSETQ. This CDR3 is CASSLRVSGYNEQFF. The CDR3 DNA reads TGCGCCAGCAGCTTGAGGGTTAGCGGCTACAATGAGCAGTTCTTC.

This CDR3 reads CASSITGGNSDTQYF. The CDR3 nucleotides are TGTGCCAGTAGTATAACGGGCGGGAACTCAGATACGCAGTATTTT. The chain combines TRBV19 with TRBJ2-3, with D possibly being TRBD2 (6 bases). The CDR3 sequence is 15 residues long. Germline loops: CDR1 LNHDA, CDR2 SQIVND (reference sequence). V was trimmed by 2 bases and J by 4 bases, leaving 13 bases between them.

This chain links TRBV11-2 with TRBJ2-3; 7 nucleotides agree with TRBD2. Per the germline V gene, CDR1 is SGHAT and CDR2 is FQNNGV. The CDR3 loop spans 15 amino acids. V trimming: 5 bases; J trimming: 4 bases; junction bases outside the gene matches: 9. This CDR3 is CASSPMGGRADTQYF. The CDR3 bases are TGTGCCAGCAGCCCGATGGGGGGGAGGGCAGATACGCAGTATTTT.